The 29 T cell receptor beta chains reported below all come from one sample, sequenced in a study of response to subunit inactivated influenza vaccine. TCRdb fed the RT-PCR reads into MiXCR, producing one record per CDR3 protein. The sample lists about 480,000 distinct CDR3 sequences; around 25% were seen once. Sequenced here: CD4+ T cells sorted from PBMCs, sampled roughly 5 days after vaccination. Receptors originate from a man in his fifties who received an inactivated influenza vaccine.

This rearrangement joins TRBV6-4 to TRBJ1-6; possibly TRBD1 for D (5 bases). The CDR3 sequence is 14 residues long. The ends were cut back, 6 bases at V and 10 bases at J, with 16 bases in the middle. CDR1 is MRHNA, CDR2 SNTAGT, per germline. The chain's CDR3 is CASSKEQRGSPLHF. The CDR3 DNA follows: TGTGCCAGCAGCAAAGAACAGCGGGGCTCACCCCTCCACTTT.

This clonotype was detected only a few times. CDR3 in amino acids: CASVSLSGKGPYNEQFF. For the CDR3, the DNA is TGTGCCAGCGTGAGCTTGTCGGGAAAGGGCCCCTACAATGAGCAGTTCTTC. The J gene is TRBJ2-1, the V gene TRBV6-2 or TRBV6-3; a possible D gene is TRBD2 (5 bases). The CDR3 is 17 amino acids. Trimming left V 8 bases short and J 2 bases short, with 22 bases between. CDR1 is MNHEY and CDR2 is SVGEGT in the germline V gene.

The CDR3 DNA sequence: TGTGCCAGCAGCCGACCGGCCATAAGGGGCAAGACCCAGTACTTC. Translation: CASSRPAIRGKTQYF. The chain links TRBV3-1 to TRBJ2-5, with D maybe TRBD1 (5 bases). The CDR3 is 15 amino acids. Trimming stripped 4 bases from V and 6 bases from J, with 18 bases between. In germline, CDR1 is LGHDT, CDR2 YNNKEL (reference sequence).

This chain connects TRBV7-9 to TRBJ2-1; D unresolved. The V end was cut by 1 base, the J end by 6 bases, with 4 bases between. There are 12 residues in the CDR3. Germline V gene lookup returns CDR1 SEHNR and CDR2 FQNEAQ (reference sequence). CDR3 nucleotides: TGTGCCAGCAGCTTAGACACCAATGAGCAGTTCTTC. Translation: CASSLDTNEQFF.

In this sample, this clonotype turned up a few times. V gene TRBV20-1 combines with J gene TRBJ2-2; TRBD2 might be the D (5 bases). CDR3 length: 14 residues. Germline V gene lookup returns CDR1 DFQATT and CDR2 SNEGSKA (reference sequence). This chain's CDR3 is CSVLRTPGSGELFF. In DNA, the CDR3 is TGCAGCGTACTACGGACTCCGGGTTCGGGGGAGCTGTTTTTT.

The chain employs TRBV5-6 and TRBJ2-3; the D is unclear. V lost 0 bases, J lost 1 base, and 9 bases lay in between. The CDR3 has 15 amino acids. Germline V gene lookup returns CDR1 SGHDT and CDR2 YYEEEE. CDR3 loop: CASSLVGSRTDTQYF. Written as DNA, the CDR3 is TGTGCCAGCAGCTTGGTGGGCAGCCGCACAGATACGCAGTATTTT.

This clonotype has ten or more counts. The rearrangement joins TRBV12-3 or TRBV12-4 to TRBJ2-3; tentative D call: TRBD2 (6 bases). V was clipped by 2 bases and J by 7 bases, with 13 bases between them. There are 14 residues in the CDR3. In DNA, the CDR3 is TGTGCCAGCAGTTTACCTACGGGAGCGAATACGCAGTATTTT. This codes for CASSLPTGANTQYF.

This clonotype was detected a few times. The chain combines TRBV10-3 with TRBJ1-2; maybe TRBD1 (6 bases). The CDR3 contains 14 residues. Germline V gene lookup returns CDR1 ENHRY and CDR2 SYGVKD. The ends were cut back, 7 bases at V and 9 bases at J, with 21 bases in the middle. The CDR3: CAITQRGTGESYTF. As DNA, the CDR3 is TGTGCCATCACCCAAAGGGGGACGGGTGAGAGCTACACCTTC.

A few counts support this clonotype. The chain employs TRBV5-1 and TRBJ2-7, with 8 bases lining up with TRBD1. This CDR3 spans 14 amino acids. The germline V gene encodes CDR1 SGHRS and CDR2 YFSETQ. Trimming at V came to 5 bases and at J to 1 base, leaving 5 bases not matched to a gene. CDR3 sequence: CASSPTGGSYEQYF. The CDR3 DNA follows: TGCGCCAGCAGTCCTACAGGGGGTTCCTACGAGCAGTACTTC.

The V and J genes are TRBV5-1 and TRBJ2-1; D is unresolved. The CDR3 runs 14 residues. CDR1 is SGHRS and CDR2 is YFSETQ in the germline V gene. V lost 9 bases and J 2 bases, leaving 15 bases between the germline ends. CDR3 sequence (DNA): TGCGCCACCAATCCGGACGGCACCTACAATGAGCAGTTCTTC. This codes for CATNPDGTYNEQFF.

This clonotype has only a few counts. The chain links TRBV20-1 to TRBJ2-4; tentatively, D is TRBD1 (6 bases). V was cut by 6 bases and J by 0 bases, with 15 bases left in between. Germline values: CDR1 DFQATT, CDR2 SNEGSKA (reference sequence). This CDR3 comprises 15 residues. The CDR3 reads CSAVKGEIAKNIQYF. Here the CDR3 DNA reads TGCAGTGCCGTTAAGGGGGAAATAGCCAAAAACATTCAGTACTTC.

The chain joins TRBV20-1 to TRBJ2-3, with D unresolved. Germline CDR1 is DFQATT and CDR2 is SNEGSKA (reference sequence). The V end was cut by 0 bases, the J end by 0 bases, with 10 bases between. The CDR3 extends over 15 amino acids. The CDR3 DNA sequence: TGCAGTGCTAGAGATGACGGGCTTAGCACAGATACGCAGTATTTT. It specifies CSARDDGLSTDTQYF.

The chain combines TRBV3-1 with TRBJ2-5; 9 bases are a match to TRBD1. The germline V gene encodes CDR1 LGHDT and CDR2 YNNKEL (reference sequence). This CDR3 comprises 16 residues. With 4 bases clipped from V and 2 bases from J, the junction kept 8 bases outside the gene matches. Here the CDR3 reads CASSPPRGQGQETQYF. The DNA for the CDR3 is TGTGCCAGCAGCCCCCCCCGAGGACAGGGGCAAGAGACCCAGTACTTC.

This clonotype was found a few times. CDR3 sequence (DNA): TGCAGTGCTAGGAGGAGGGGCAGAGCTAGCACAGATACGCAGTATTTT. This codes for CSARRRGRASTDTQYF. The rearrangement uses TRBV20-1 and TRBJ2-3; TRBD2 is a possible D gene (6 bases). Trimming stripped 3 bases from V and 0 bases from J, with 16 bases between. This CDR3 comprises 16 residues. Germline lookup yields CDR1 DFQATT and CDR2 SNEGSKA (reference sequence).

This clonotype was counted once. V and J are TRBV24-1 and TRBJ2-2; D is uncertain. CDR1 and CDR2 (germline): KGHDR, SFDVKD. The CDR3 totals 12 residues. V shed 6 bases and J shed 7 bases, with 8 bases lying between them. The CDR3 protein is CATSSWDGELFF. The CDR3 DNA reads TGTGCCACCAGTAGCTGGGACGGGGAGCTGTTTTTT.

This clonotype was detected only a few times. The V call is TRBV20-1, the J call TRBJ2-2; 10 bases align to TRBD1. The CDR3 length is 16 residues. With 3 bases clipped from V and 4 bases from J, the junction kept 8 bases outside the gene matches. CDR1 is DFQATT and CDR2 is SNEGSKA in the germline V gene (reference sequence). The CDR3 protein is CSARRRGTGVTGELFF. The CDR3 nucleotides read TGCAGTGCTAGGAGACGGGGGACAGGGGTCACCGGGGAGCTGTTTTTT.

The chain combines TRBV29-1 with TRBJ1-4; no firm D call. Trimming pared 7 bases from V and 7 bases from J, leaving 16 bases between. This CDR3 region has 13 residues. Germline V gives CDR1 SQVTM, CDR2 ANQGSEA. The CDR3 DNA follows: TGCAGCGCCAGTGACAATCCCGGTGAAAAACTGTTTTTT. As protein: CSASDNPGEKLFF.

This rearrangement joins TRBV20-1 to TRBJ2-2; perhaps TRBD1 as D (5 bases). The CDR3 totals 14 residues. Germline V gene data show CDR1 as DFQATT and CDR2 as SNEGSKA (reference sequence). Trimming cost V 3 bases and J 0 bases, with 8 bases left between them. CDR3: CSASLTANTGELFF. In DNA form, the CDR3 reads TGCAGTGCTAGCCTGACAGCGAACACCGGGGAGCTGTTTTTT.

This clonotype was detected many times. The CDR3 coding sequence is TGTGCCAGCAGTCCGCGACAGGGGGCGGCCTACGAGCAGTACTTC. Protein product: CASSPRQGAAYEQYF. The genes are TRBV6-1 and TRBJ2-7, with TRBD1 identical over 10 bases. The CDR3 contains 15 residues. The V and J ends lost 5 bases and 2 bases, in that order; junction bases with no gene match: 6. Germline values: CDR1 MNHNS, CDR2 SASEGT.

This clonotype has a handful of counts. This rearrangement joins TRBV7-9 to TRBJ1-1, with D unclear. The length of the CDR3 is 16 residues. Trimming cost V 5 bases and J 0 bases, with 16 bases left between them. Germline lookup yields CDR1 SEHNR and CDR2 FQNEAQ (reference sequence). The CDR3 region is CASSARMGRMNTEAFF. CDR3 sequence (DNA): TGTGCCAGCAGCGCCAGGATGGGGAGGATGAACACTGAAGCTTTCTTT. The complete variable domain, with remaining parts taken from reference TRBV7-9 and TRBJ1-1, reads DTGVSQNPRHKITKRGQNVTFRCDPISEHNRLYWYRQTLGQGPEFLTYFQNEAQLEKSRLLSDRFSAERPKGSFSTLEIQRTEQGDSAMYLCASSARMGRMNTEAFFGQGTRLTVV.

In its sample, this clonotype was seen once. The chain joins TRBV10-2 to TRBJ2-7, with TRBD1 matching over 7 bases. Germline V gene lookup returns CDR1 WSHSY and CDR2 SAAADI. J gave up 3 bases and V 7 bases, and 9 bases lay outside the gene matches. The CDR3 is 14 residues long. CDR3 loop: CASIHRDSNYEQYF. The CDR3, as DNA: TGCGCCAGCATCCACCGGGACAGCAACTACGAGCAGTACTTC.

The chain couples TRBV20-1 to TRBJ2-7; TRBD1 matches 7 bases. V lost 7 bases, J lost 0 bases, and 6 bases stayed unmatched. Looked up from germline, CDR1 is DFQATT and CDR2 is SNEGSKA (reference sequence). The CDR3 consists of 13 residues. The CDR3 DNA sequence: TGCAGTGGCGACAGGGTAAGCTCCTACGAGCAGTACTTC. Protein sequence: CSGDRVSSYEQYF.

This clonotype was observed a handful of times. The chain recombines TRBV14 with TRBJ2-7; possibly TRBD1 or TRBD2 for D (5 bases each). The V end was cut by 5 bases, the J end by 1 base, with 15 bases between. Germline V gives CDR1 SGHDN, CDR2 FVKESK. This CDR3 has 15 amino acids. The CDR3 here is CASSFGKWGSYEQYF. The DNA of the CDR3 is TGTGCCAGCAGCTTTGGAAAGTGGGGGTCCTACGAGCAGTACTTC.

V gene TRBV20-1 combines with J gene TRBJ2-3; 10 positions agree with TRBD1. Germline-derived CDR1 and CDR2 are DFQATT and SNEGSKA (reference sequence). V trimming: 4 bases; J trimming: 3 bases; junction bases outside the gene matches: 7. The CDR3 has 15 residues. CDR3 nucleotide sequence: TGCAGTGCTATTAGTGACAGGGGGCCGACAGATACGCAGTATTTT. The encoded protein is CSAISDRGPTDTQYF.

This clonotype came up a few times. J is TRBJ1-2 and V is TRBV12-3 or TRBV12-4; D remains unclear. This CDR3 is built from 13 residues. V was cut by 3 bases and J by 4 bases, with 9 bases left in between. CDR3 in amino acids: CASSFPEGYGYTF. The DNA of the CDR3 is TGTGCCAGCAGTTTCCCTGAGGGCTATGGCTACACCTTC.

The V call is TRBV6-2 or TRBV6-3, the J call TRBJ1-1; D gene uncertain. This CDR3 region has 15 residues. The V gene's germline CDR1 is MNHEY and CDR2 SVGEGT. V dropped 2 bases and J dropped 0 bases, with 10 bases sitting between them. The CDR3 region is CASSYGPALNTEAFF. CDR3 nucleotides: TGTGCCAGCAGTTACGGACCGGCACTGAACACTGAAGCTTTCTTT.

This clonotype was detected a few times. The CDR3 DNA follows: TGTGCCACCAGTGATACCGGGACAGGGAAGCACGAGCAGTACTTC. It yields the protein CATSDTGTGKHEQYF. V gene TRBV24-1 combines with J gene TRBJ2-7; 9 nucleotides match TRBD1. Per germline, CDR1 KGHDR and CDR2 SFDVKD. V was pared by 3 bases and J by 5 bases, with 7 bases of the junction left unmatched. The CDR3 is made up of 15 amino acids.

This clonotype has more than one count but fewer than ten. The rearrangement uses TRBV20-1 and TRBJ2-5; D gene unclear. The CDR3 contains 10 residues. V dropped 5 bases and J dropped 5 bases, with 6 bases sitting between them. Germline CDR1 DFQATT, CDR2 SNEGSKA (reference sequence). The CDR3, as DNA: TGCAGTGCTGCGGAGGAGACCCAGTACTTC. As protein: CSAAEETQYF.

In DNA form, the CDR3 reads TGCGCCAGCAGTGAGGCAGGGAATAGTCAGCCCCAGCATTTT. Its translation: CASSEAGNSQPQHF. The chain recombines TRBV10-1 with TRBJ1-5; possibly TRBD1 for D (5 bases). This CDR3 has 14 amino acids. Germline CDR1 and CDR2: WNHNN and SYGVQD (reference sequence). The germline V and J ends were trimmed by 2 bases and 6 bases, with 11 bases remaining between them.